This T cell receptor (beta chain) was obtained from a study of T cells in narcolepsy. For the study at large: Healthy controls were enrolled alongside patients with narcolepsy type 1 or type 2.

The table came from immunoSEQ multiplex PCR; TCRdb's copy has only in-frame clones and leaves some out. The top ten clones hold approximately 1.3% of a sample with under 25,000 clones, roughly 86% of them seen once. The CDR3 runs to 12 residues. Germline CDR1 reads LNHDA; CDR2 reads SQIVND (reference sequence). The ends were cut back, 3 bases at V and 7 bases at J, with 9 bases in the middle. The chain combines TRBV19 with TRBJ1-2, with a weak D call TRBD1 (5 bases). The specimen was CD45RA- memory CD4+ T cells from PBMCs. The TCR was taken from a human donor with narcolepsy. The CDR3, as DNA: TGTGCCAGTAGTATTGCGGACATTGGCTACACCTTC. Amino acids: CASSIADIGYTF.